This T cell receptor (beta chain) originates from a study of T cell responses to AZD1222 COVID-19 vaccine. Study-wide findings and caveats: Donors skewed white British and female; clonal diversity was possibly underestimated. Among AZD1222 vaccinees, only 5 to 7 were seropositive at baseline. Regions left unmutated in variants are reportedly the target of nearly half of spike-specific TCRs. Repertoire sampling happened only post peak T cell response.

On this clone: What it binds is not known.

Trimming pared 5 bases from V and 6 bases from J, leaving 14 bases between. The CDR3 covers 15 residues. Germline V gene sequence: CDR1 LNHDA, CDR2 SQIVND (reference sequence). The repertoire was sequenced with immunoSEQ multiplex PCR; TCRdb's copy has only in-frame clones and lacks some. The data show roughly 270,000 clones, roughly 93% seen once. This sequence was found in an adult who received the AZD1222 COVID-19 vaccine. Sequencing was performed on peripheral blood, taken 28 days after the second AZD1222 dose. The chain links TRBV19 to TRBJ1-6; D gene uncertain. Here the CDR3 DNA reads TGTGCCAGTAGTCCACGTCGGCGGGTTAATTCACCCCTCCACTTT. Its protein is CASSPRRRVNSPLHF.